What follows describes a single TCR beta chain. Its antigen is unidentified. TCRdb re-called the reads with MiXCR, one entry per CDR3 protein. This table holds roughly 500,000 distinct CDR3 sequences, roughly a third found once. This sample is part of a study of T cell repertoires in cytomegalovirus infection. Study summary: Recently identified HLA-C-restricted CMV epitopes were used, and well-studied HLA-B-restricted CMV epitopes were used as well. Through public TCR beta signatures, both CMV infection and matching HLA type were indicated.

Study results and limitations: Totalled public TCR beta family frequency picked out people who carried CMV plus the relevant HLA. CMV-specific TCR beta clonotypes restricted by HLA-C were the ones dominating the ex vivo response.

Between the trimmed V and J ends, which lost 3 bases and 0 bases, there was a span of 15 bases. Germline lookup yields CDR1 LGHNA and CDR2 YSLEER. The CDR3 totals 17 residues. V is TRBV4-3 and J is TRBJ1-3; D is possibly TRBD1 (6 bases). This TCR was sampled from a human donor in good health (CMV status not recorded). Some clones in this sample may be carry-over from other donors' samples. The specimen was cultured PBMCs, collected from culture after CMV antigen stimulation. The CDR3: CASSHPSRTASGNTIYF. In DNA, the CDR3 is TGCGCCAGCAGCCACCCATCGAGGACAGCCTCTGGAAACACCATATATTTT.